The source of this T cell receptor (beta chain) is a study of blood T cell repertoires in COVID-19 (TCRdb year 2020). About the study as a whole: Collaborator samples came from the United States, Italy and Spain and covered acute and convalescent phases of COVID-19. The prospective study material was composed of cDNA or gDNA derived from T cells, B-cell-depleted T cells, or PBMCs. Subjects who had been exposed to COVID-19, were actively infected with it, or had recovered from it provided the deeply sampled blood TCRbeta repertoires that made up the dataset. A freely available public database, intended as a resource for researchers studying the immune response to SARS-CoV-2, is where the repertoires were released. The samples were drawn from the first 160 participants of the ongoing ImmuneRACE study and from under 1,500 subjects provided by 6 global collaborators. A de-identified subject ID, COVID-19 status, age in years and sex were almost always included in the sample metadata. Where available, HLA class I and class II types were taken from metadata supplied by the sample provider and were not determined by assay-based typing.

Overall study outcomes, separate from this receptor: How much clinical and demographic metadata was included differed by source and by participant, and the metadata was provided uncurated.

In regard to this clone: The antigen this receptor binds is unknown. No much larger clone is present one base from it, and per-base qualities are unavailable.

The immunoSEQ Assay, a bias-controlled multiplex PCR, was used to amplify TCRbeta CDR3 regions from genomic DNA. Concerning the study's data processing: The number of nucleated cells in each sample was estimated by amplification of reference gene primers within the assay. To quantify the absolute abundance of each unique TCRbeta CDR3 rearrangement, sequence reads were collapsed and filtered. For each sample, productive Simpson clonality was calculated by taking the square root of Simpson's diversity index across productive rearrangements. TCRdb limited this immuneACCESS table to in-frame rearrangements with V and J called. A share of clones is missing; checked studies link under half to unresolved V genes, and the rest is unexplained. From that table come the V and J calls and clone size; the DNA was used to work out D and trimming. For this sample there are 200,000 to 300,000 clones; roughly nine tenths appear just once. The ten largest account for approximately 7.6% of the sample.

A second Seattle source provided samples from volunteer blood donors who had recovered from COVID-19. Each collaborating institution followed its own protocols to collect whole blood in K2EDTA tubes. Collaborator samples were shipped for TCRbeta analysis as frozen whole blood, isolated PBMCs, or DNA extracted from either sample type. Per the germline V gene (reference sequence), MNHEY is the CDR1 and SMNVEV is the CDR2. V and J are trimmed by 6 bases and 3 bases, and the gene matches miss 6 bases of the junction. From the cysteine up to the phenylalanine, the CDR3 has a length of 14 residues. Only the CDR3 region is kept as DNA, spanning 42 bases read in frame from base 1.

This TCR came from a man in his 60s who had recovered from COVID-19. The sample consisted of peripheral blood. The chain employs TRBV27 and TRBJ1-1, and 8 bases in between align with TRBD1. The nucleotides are TGTGCCAGCAGCAACAGGGGGGTACACACTGAAGCTTTCTTT. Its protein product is CASSNRGVHTEAFF.